Listed below are T cell receptor beta chains from one sample, sequenced in a study of T cell responses to AZD1222 COVID-19 vaccine. The assay was immunoSEQ multiplex PCR, and TCRdb's table has in-frame clones only and misses some. The data contain around 140,000 clones, approximately 90% of them seen just once; the ten biggest clones take up 1.6%. Sequences were derived from peripheral blood, sampled on day 0 of AZD1222 vaccination. Source of these receptors: an adult in good health. The CDR3 runs from the conserved cysteine through the conserved F or W. A D gene is named only where the DNA matches it firmly. A row's size may be missing; if present it is once, few, many or a size class.

13	TRBV10-3	.	TRBJ2-5	.	CAISGEVSETQYF	TGTGCCATCAGTGGAGAAGTATCGGAGACCCAGTACTTC
15	TRBV28	.	TRBJ2-7	.	CASSFSAGWDYEQYF	TGTGCCAGCAGTTTTTCCGCAGGGTGGGACTACGAGCAGTACTTC
15	TRBV15	.	TRBJ2-1	.	CATSSPHYSYNEQFF	TGTGCCACCAGCAGCCCTCACTACTCCTACAATGAGCAGTTCTTC
15	TRBV30	TRBD1	TRBJ2-7	.	CAWISPRTGTYEQYF	TGTGCCTGGATATCCCCCAGGACAGGGACGTACGAGCAGTACTTC
17	TRBV7-8	.	TRBJ2-1	.	CASSFVAVSGSYNEQFF	TGTGCCAGCAGCTTTGTAGCCGTCAGCGGCAGCTACAATGAGCAGTTCTTC
15	TRBV27	.	TRBJ2-1	.	CASSRTGVSYNEQFF	TGTGCCAGCAGTCGGACGGGGGTCTCCTACAATGAGCAGTTCTTC
13	TRBV29-1	.	TRBJ2-7	once	CSVAGQGEDEQYF	TGCAGCGTTGCCGGGCAGGGAGAAGACGAGCAGTACTTC
15	TRBV9	.	TRBJ1-4	.	CASSPHTSDGGKLFF	TGTGCCAGCAGCCCCCACACCTCGGATGGGGGGAAACTGTTTTTT
14	TRBV3-1/TRBV3-2	.	TRBJ2-5	.	CASGAWGRVETQYF	TGTGCCAGCGGGGCTTGGGGGCGCGTGGAGACCCAGTACTTC
16	TRBV4-1	TRBD1	TRBJ1-5	.	CASSQPGQGANQPQHF	TGCGCCAGCAGCCAACCGGGACAGGGGGCCAATCAGCCCCAGCATTTT
19	TRBV28	.	TRBJ1-3	.	CASSKNGPPFAHTGNTIYF	TGTGCCAGCAGTAAAAATGGGCCCCCCTTCGCCCATACTGGAAACACCATATATTTT
15	TRBV11-2	TRBD1	TRBJ1-2	.	CASSLDTGGAYGYTF	TGTGCCAGCAGCTTAGATACAGGGGGGGCCTATGGCTACACCTTC
12	TRBV3-1/TRBV3-2	.	TRBJ2-1	.	CASSTEYNEQFF	TGTGCCAGCAGCACCGAATACAATGAGCAGTTCTTC
15	TRBV9	TRBD1	TRBJ2-7	.	CASSAKQGAAGEQYF	TGTGCCAGCAGCGCCAAACAGGGGGCGGCTGGGGAGCAGTACTTC
15	TRBV27	.	TRBJ1-5	.	CATSQGGGGNQPQHF	TGTGCCACCTCACAGGGCGGTGGCGGGAATCAGCCCCAGCATTTT
12	TRBV20-1	.	TRBJ1-2	.	CSASVRNYGYTF	TGCAGTGCTAGTGTGAGGAACTATGGCTACACCTTC
15	TRBV7-2	TRBD2	TRBJ2-7	.	CASSFGLAVGDEQYF	TGTGCCAGCAGCTTCGGACTAGCGGTGGGGGATGAGCAGTACTTC
12	TRBV11-2	.	TRBJ1-2	.	CASSLARHGYTF	TGTGCCAGCAGCTTAGCCCGCCACGGCTACACCTTC
13	TRBV6-4	.	TRBJ2-1	.	CASLKEEGNEQFF	TGTGCCAGCTTAAAAGAGGAAGGAAATGAGCAGTTCTTC
16	TRBV29-1	.	TRBJ1-1	.	CSVEGLESPANTEAFF	TGCAGCGTTGAGGGTCTCGAAAGTCCCGCAAACACTGAAGCTTTCTTT
13	TRBV3-1/TRBV3-2	TRBD1	TRBJ1-2	.	CASSPGQGAGYTF	TGTGCCAGCAGCCCCGGACAGGGAGCGGGCTACACCTTC
12	TRBV7-9	.	TRBJ2-5	.	CASSLQRETQYF	TGTGCCAGCAGCTTACAACGGGAGACCCAGTACTTC
18	TRBV5-5	TRBD1	TRBJ1-1	.	CASRPRTGAPITNTEAFF	TGTGCCAGCAGGCCAAGGACAGGGGCCCCAATCACGAACACTGAAGCTTTCTTT
15	TRBV24-1	TRBD1	TRBJ1-6	.	CATSDSDRPGSPLHF	TGTGCCACCAGTGATTCGGACAGGCCGGGCTCACCCCTCCACTTT
15	TRBV5-6	TRBD1	TRBJ1-3	.	CASSWGTGAGNTIYF	TGTGCCAGCAGCTGGGGGACAGGAGCTGGAAACACCATATATTTT
15	TRBV5-6	TRBD1	TRBJ1-1	.	CASSPGQGLNTEAFF	TGTGCCAGCAGCCCTGGACAGGGATTGAACACTGAAGCTTTCTTT
14	TRBV4-3	.	TRBJ2-3	.	CASSQGPSTDTQYF	TGCGCCAGCAGCCAAGGTCCTAGCACAGATACGCAGTATTTT
13	TRBV12-3/TRBV12-4	.	TRBJ1-6	few	CATTGDGYSPLHF	TGTGCCACCACCGGGGACGGTTATTCACCCCTCCACTTT